The T cell receptor (beta chain) described here comes from a study of OX40 agonist ivuxolimab in advanced cancers. With regard to the full study: Ivuxolimab, which targeted the costimulatory receptor OX40 (CD134), was an agonistic, fully human IgG2 monoclonal antibody. Intravenous ivuxolimab was administered to patients every 2 weeks at six dose levels: 0.01, 0.1, 0.3, 1.5, 3 and 10 mg/kg. Of the 50 to 55 dose-escalation patients, hepatocellular carcinoma was present in approximately 20, melanoma in roughly 15, renal cell carcinoma in 9 and head and neck cancer in 9. A male proportion of 82.7% and a mean age of approximately 60 years, ranging from 23 to 79, were recorded for the dose-escalation cohort. Prior anti-PD-1, anti-PD-L1 or anti-CTLA-4 therapy was permitted, and less than 45% of dose-escalation patients had received checkpoint inhibitors. Three dose-escalation patients achieved partial responses, one with hepatocellular carcinoma and two with cutaneous melanoma. Peripheral TCRbeta sequencing aimed to test whether ivuxolimab altered TCR sequence diversity and caused clonal T-cell expansion. The paper reports the monotherapy dose-escalation portion (N of about 50 patients) of the phase I ivuxolimab trial.

To sequence the TCRbeta CDR3 region, genomic DNA was isolated from the sorted cells. The immunoSEQ Assay was used for sequencing of TCRbeta CDR3 regions. The source is immuneACCESS, and TCRdb retained only in-frame sequences with V and J called. Part of the clones is not carried over; for the studies checked, unresolved V genes explain less than half of this, and the remainder is unexplained. The table for this sample lists tens of thousands of clones; around 90% of them were counted only once. Of the sample, less than 0.55% falls within the top ten clones. The trim is 1 base for V and 7 bases for J, with a gap of 14 bases between the germline ends. Via the germline V gene (reference sequence), CDR1 is SGHNT and CDR2 YYREEE. Counted from cysteine to phenylalanine, this CDR3 has 14 amino acids. Kept here is only the CDR3 DNA, which spans 42 bases and is read in frame from base 1. This clone was observed a handful of times. Its antigen remains unidentified. The record has no base qualities; no much larger clone is one base away.

On the study overall, not on this receptor specifically: The antigen specificity of the peripheral T cells that underwent clonal expansion was not determined. In partial responders in the 0.1-3.0 mg/kg groups, normalized peripheral clonal expansion was found to be among the lowest, especially among CD8+ T cells. After ivuxolimab, more expanded clones were found on average in CD8+ T cells than in CD4+ T cells. At doses of 0.1 to 3.0 mg/kg, clonal expansion of both CD4+ and CD8+ T cells in blood was seen between baseline and week 6. Low levels of normalized T-cell clonal expansion were also seen in some patients who did not respond.

Patients with a history of autoimmune disease or receiving systemic immunosuppression were excluded from the trial. Peripheral blood for TCR sequencing was collected from all dose cohorts at baseline, on cycle 4 day 1, and on cycle 7 day 1. Samples came from an open-label, multicenter, first-in-human phase I dose-escalation trial of ivuxolimab. Adults with locally advanced or metastatic melanoma, renal cell carcinoma, hepatocellular carcinoma or head and neck squamous cell carcinoma were enrolled in the trial. Before TCR sequencing, CD4+ T cells and CD8+ T cells were sorted from peripheral blood as separate populations.

The chain was built from TRBV5-4 and TRBJ1-2; TRBD1 might be the D gene, on 6 matching bases. This specimen was CD4+ or CD8+ T cells sorted from blood, taken in a trial of the OX40 agonist ivuxolimab. The TCR was taken from an adult with an advanced solid tumor such as melanoma, head and neck, liver or kidney cancer. The CDR3 is CASSLSGQGLGYTF. The nucleotide sequence reads as follows: TGTGCCAGCAGCTTGAGTGGTCAGGGGCTTGGCTACACCTTC.